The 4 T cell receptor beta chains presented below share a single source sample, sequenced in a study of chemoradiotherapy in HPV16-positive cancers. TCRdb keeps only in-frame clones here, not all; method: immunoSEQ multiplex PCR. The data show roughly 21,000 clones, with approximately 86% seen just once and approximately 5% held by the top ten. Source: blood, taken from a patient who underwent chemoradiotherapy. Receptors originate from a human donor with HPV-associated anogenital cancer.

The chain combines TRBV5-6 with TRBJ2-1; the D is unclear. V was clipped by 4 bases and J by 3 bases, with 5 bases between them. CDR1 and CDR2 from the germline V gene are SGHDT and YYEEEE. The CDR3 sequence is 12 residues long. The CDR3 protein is CASSAYYNEQFF. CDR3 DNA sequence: TGTGCCAGCAGCGCTTACTACAATGAGCAGTTCTTC.

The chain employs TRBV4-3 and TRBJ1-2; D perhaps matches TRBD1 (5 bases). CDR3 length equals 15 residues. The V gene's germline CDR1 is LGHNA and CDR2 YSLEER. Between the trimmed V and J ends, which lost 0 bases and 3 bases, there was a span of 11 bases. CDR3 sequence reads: CASSQDPGRDYGYTF. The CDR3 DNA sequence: TGCGCCAGCAGCCAAGATCCTGGCAGGGACTATGGCTACACCTTC.

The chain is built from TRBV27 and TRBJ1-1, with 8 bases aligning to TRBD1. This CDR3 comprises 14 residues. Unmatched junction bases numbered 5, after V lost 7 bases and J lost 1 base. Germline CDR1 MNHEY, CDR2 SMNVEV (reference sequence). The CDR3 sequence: CASNRQGPNTEAFF. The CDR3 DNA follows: TGTGCCAGCAACCGACAGGGGCCGAACACTGAAGCTTTCTTT.

CDR3 amino acids: CASSQDRLAGGPSYNEQFF. The CDR3 nucleotides are TGCGCCAGCAGCCAAGATCGTCTAGCGGGAGGGCCCTCCTACAATGAGCAGTTCTTC. The V and J genes are TRBV4-1 and TRBJ2-1; 12 bases are a match to TRBD2. The CDR3 has 19 amino acids. Germline V gene lookup returns CDR1 MGHRA and CDR2 YSYEKL. Losses at the gene ends were 0 bases for V and 0 bases for J; bases not matched to a gene: 6.